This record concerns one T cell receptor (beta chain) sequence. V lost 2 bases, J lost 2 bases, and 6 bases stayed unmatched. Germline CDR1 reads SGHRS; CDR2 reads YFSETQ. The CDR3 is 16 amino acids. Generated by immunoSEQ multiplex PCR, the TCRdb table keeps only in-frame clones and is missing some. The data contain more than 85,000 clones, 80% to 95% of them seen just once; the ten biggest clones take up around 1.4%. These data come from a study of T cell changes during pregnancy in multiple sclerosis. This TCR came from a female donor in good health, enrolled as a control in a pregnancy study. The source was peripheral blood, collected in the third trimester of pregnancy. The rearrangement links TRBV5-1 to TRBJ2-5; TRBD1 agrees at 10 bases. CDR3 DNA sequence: TGCGCCAGCAGCTTCGCGCCGGGACAGGGGCAAGAGACCCAGTACTTC. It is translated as CASSFAPGQGQETQYF.